The sequence of this T cell receptor (beta chain) was determined in a study of CD8 T cells in Susac syndrome (dated by TCRdb to about 2019). Some background on the complete study: Whether CD8+ T cell activation and differentiation in Susac syndrome was antigen driven was tested using repertoire sequencing. Clonality of the CD8+ T cell repertoire was compared between roughly twelve healthy donors, roughly 14 Susac syndrome patients and about 15 multiple sclerosis patients. The study at large found these results: The study acknowledged that relatively few individuals were included in the TCR sequencing and HLA analysis.

RNA was extracted with the RNeasy kit and roughly 0.45 to 1 ug was reverse transcribed using random hexamers. The immunoSEQ multiplex PCR assay, covering 54 Vbeta and 13 Jbeta segments, was used to amplify TCR beta CDR3 regions. PCR amplification bias was corrected by using a synthetic template baseline for primer optimization and computational correction. Regarding the original processing steps: Reads were assigned to V, D and J genes according to IMGT and analyzed in immunoSEQ Analyzer, with only productive sequences retained. Clonality was computed as one minus Shannon entropy normalized by log2 of the number of productive unique sequences. Public and private clones were assessed among the 100 most prevalent clones of each patient and control. Clones were defined as Susac-specific if absent from the healthy and MS cohorts, from more than 900 published viral clones and from other ImmuneACCESS disease sequences. TCRdb took the public reads, trimmed them with fastp at Q25, ran MiXCR for clone calling and kept in-frame beta chains. Each CDR3 protein appears once, grouped with its most common genes and DNA. The V and J calls here are based on TCRdb, not the publication. The sample table shows about 73,000 distinct CDR3 sequences, and about 95% are seen once. The top ten clones comprise about 0.4% of the sample.

Peripheral blood CD8+ and CD4+ T cells from healthy donors, Susac syndrome patients and multiple sclerosis patients were profiled using high-throughput TCR beta sequencing. The multiple sclerosis controls were treatment-naive patients whose relapsing-remitting disease, either stable or active, fulfilled the revised McDonald criteria. Bulk CD8+ and CD4+ T cells were purified by magnetic negative isolation, whereas CD8+ TEMRA cells were enriched by FACS. Blood was collected in EDTA tubes and processed within 24 hours, with PBMCs isolated through density gradient centrifugation. PBMCs intended for TCR sequencing were frozen in liquid nitrogen and were later thawed in a 37 degrees C water bath. Purity of sorted or isolated CD4+, CD8+ and CD8+ TEMRA cells was at least 90%. As for this clonotype: Its antigen is currently not known. Base qualities are missing; no much larger clone stands one base away.

Looking up the germline V gene (reference sequence) yields CDR1 SEHNR and CDR2 FQNEAQ. Cut back by 5 bases and 8 bases, the V and J ends lie 12 bases apart. The CDR3 covers 12 residues, taking in both the cysteine and the phenylalanine. Just the 36-base CDR3 DNA is kept, in frame starting at base 1. This TCR derives from a human donor with multiple sclerosis. This chain is built from TRBV7-9 and TRBJ1-1; too little of a D gene remains to name it. Sample: CD8+ T cells from PBMCs. CDR3 sequence: CASSDQRSEAFF. The DNA reads TGTGCCAGCAGCGACCAGAGGTCCGAAGCTTTCTTT.